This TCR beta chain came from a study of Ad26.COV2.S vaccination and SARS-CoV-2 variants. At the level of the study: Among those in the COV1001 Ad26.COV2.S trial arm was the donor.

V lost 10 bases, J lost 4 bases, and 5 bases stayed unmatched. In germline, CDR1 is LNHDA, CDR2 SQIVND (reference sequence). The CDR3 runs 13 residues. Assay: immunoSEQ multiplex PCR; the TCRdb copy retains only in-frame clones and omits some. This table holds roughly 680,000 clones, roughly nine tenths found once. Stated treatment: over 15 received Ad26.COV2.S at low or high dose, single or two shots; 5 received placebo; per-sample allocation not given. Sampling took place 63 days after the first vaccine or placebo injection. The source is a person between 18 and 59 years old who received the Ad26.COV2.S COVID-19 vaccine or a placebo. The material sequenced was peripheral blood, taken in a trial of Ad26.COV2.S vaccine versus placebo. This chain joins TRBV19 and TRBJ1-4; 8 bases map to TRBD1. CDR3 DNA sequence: TGTGCCACCCGGACAGGGAATAATGAAAAACTGTTTTTT. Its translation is CATRTGNNEKLFF.